The 32 T cell receptor beta chains given below trace back to one sample, sequenced in a study of T cells in Graves' hyperthyroidism and ophthalmopathy. It was RNA transcripts that yielded the amplified TCR beta CDR3 regions. Primed by the HTBI set, a first-round RT-PCR was run on the TCR CDR3. TCRdb processed the multiplex PCR reads anew with MiXCR; each CDR3 protein has one entry. This sample yields 500,000 to 650,000 distinct CDR3 sequences, of which 20% are seen a single time; over 45% belongs to the top ten. What was sequenced was blood. The receptor source for this set is a man aged 35 to 55 with Graves' ophthalmopathy.

This clonotype was seen a handful of times. The rearrangement links TRBV18 to TRBJ2-3, with 7 bases matching TRBD1. CDR1 KGHSH and CDR2 LQKENI come from the germline V gene. Trimming took 1 base from V and 6 from J; bases not matched to a gene: 4. The CDR3 runs 14 residues. The DNA of the CDR3 is TGTGCCAGCTCACCACAGGGGGCTTCGGATACGCAGTATTTT. Amino acids: CASSPQGASDTQYF.

The table lists this clonotype with a few counts. The rearrangement links TRBV20-1 to TRBJ2-1; no reliable D call. Germline lookup yields CDR1 DFQATT and CDR2 SNEGSKA (reference sequence). V gave up 1 base and J gave up 7 bases, with 17 bases separating them. The CDR3 is 15 amino acids. CDR3 sequence (DNA): TGCAGTGCTAGAGCCTTAATGATCTTGGTGAATGAGCAGTTCTTC. Translated: CSARALMILVNEQFF.

This clonotype was counted many times. The chain joins TRBV12-3 or TRBV12-4 to TRBJ2-7; 10 bases match TRBD1. The CDR3 loop spans 15 amino acids. V lost 5 bases, J lost 1 base, and 5 bases stayed unmatched. For the CDR3, the DNA is TGTGCCAGCAGTCTGGGACAGGGGAGTTCCTACGAGCAGTACTTC. Its translation is CASSLGQGSSYEQYF.

This clonotype was seen many times. The chain carries TRBV11-2 and TRBJ1-4; TRBD1 aligns across 7 bases. From germline, CDR1 is SGHAT and CDR2 FQNNGV. J gave up 4 bases and V 4 bases, and 0 bases lay outside the gene matches. The CDR3 extends over 13 amino acids. The CDR3 sequence: CASSYRGNEKLFF. The DNA of the CDR3 is TGTGCCAGCAGCTACAGGGGTAATGAAAAACTGTTTTTT.

This clonotype was seen once. The J gene is TRBJ2-5, the V gene TRBV15; TRBD2 might be the D (5 bases). The DNA end favors TRBJ2-1, so the J call may be wrong. Germline values: CDR1 LNHNV, CDR2 YYDKDF (reference sequence). The CDR3 has 15 residues. CDR3 sequence reads: CATSRDRGSVETQFF. The CDR3 DNA is TGTGCCACCAGCAGAGATCGGGGTAGCGTAGAGACCCAGTTCTTC.

The chain uses TRBV5-1 and TRBJ2-1; the match to TRBD1 covers 9 bases. CDR1 is SGHRS, CDR2 YFSETQ, per germline. CDR3 length: 16 residues. The V gene end was trimmed by 2 bases and the J gene end by 4 bases; junction bases not matched to a gene: 7. The CDR3 reads CASSLRRDRVYNEQFF. The CDR3 DNA reads TGCGCCAGCAGCTTAAGACGGGACAGGGTATACAATGAGCAGTTCTTC.

In the case of this clonotype: A much more abundant neighbour one base away suggests this may be a read error. This sequence joins TRBV11-2 and TRBJ2-2; D is perhaps TRBD1 or TRBD2 (5 bases each). The CDR3 extends over 16 amino acids. Germline V CDR1 and CDR2: SGHAT, FQNNGV. CDR3 bases: TGTGCCAGCAGCTTAGGGGTTGACAGAAACACCGGGAAGCTGTTTTTT. Encoded protein: CASSLGVDRNTGKLFF.

The genes are TRBV20-1 and TRBJ1-3; D perhaps matches TRBD1 (5 bases). Trimming removed 5 bases from V and 2 bases from J, with 13 bases in between. CDR1 DFQATT and CDR2 SNEGSKA come from the germline V gene (reference sequence). The CDR3 is 14 residues long. The DNA for the CDR3 is TGCAGTGCTCGTCCGCCAGGGACTGGAAACACCATATATTTT. Protein sequence: CSARPPGTGNTIYF.

This sequence joins TRBV20-1 and TRBJ2-1; TRBD1 matches 9 bases. With V trimmed by 3 bases and J by 7 bases, 7 bases remained unmatched. The CDR3 has 14 amino acids. Germline CDR1 reads DFQATT; CDR2 reads SNEGSKA (reference sequence). The CDR3 DNA reads as TGCAGTGCTAGGGACACAGGGGGCTCGAATGAGCAGTTCTTC. Translating it yields CSARDTGGSNEQFF.

The rearrangement joins TRBV6-2 or TRBV6-3 to TRBJ1-2; no definite D call. CDR1 MNHEY and CDR2 SVGEGT come from the germline V gene. This CDR3 region has 13 residues. The V end was cut by 6 bases, the J end by 7 bases, with 15 bases between. CDR3 residues: CASSGGSKGGYTF. The DNA of the CDR3 is TGTGCCAGCAGCGGAGGGTCGAAGGGTGGCTACACCTTC.

The chain joins TRBV7-2 to TRBJ2-5, with a tentative D call TRBD1 (5 bases). The CDR3 has 14 residues. The V end was cut by 1 base, the J end by 5 bases, with 11 bases between. Germline V gene sequence: CDR1 SGHTA, CDR2 FQGNSA. CDR3 DNA: TGTGCCAGCAGCTTAGATCCAGGGTTGGAGACCCAGTACTTC. It translates to CASSLDPGLETQYF.

V usage is TRBV3-1 and J usage is TRBJ2-3; 10 bases fit TRBD2. Germline CDR1 is LGHDT and CDR2 is YNNKEL (reference sequence). Losses at the gene ends were 3 bases for V and 8 bases for J; bases not matched to a gene: 20. There are 19 residues in the CDR3. Here the CDR3 DNA reads TGTGCCAGCAGCCACGCCCAAAGTGTGAGCGGGAGGGCCATGTCTACGCAGTATTTT. Translation: CASSHAQSVSGRAMSTQYF.

This chain connects TRBV18 to TRBJ2-1; D unresolved. CDR1 is KGHSH, CDR2 LQKENI, per germline. V lost 3 bases to trimming and J lost 3 bases, with 9 bases between them. The CDR3 is 14 amino acids. In DNA, the CDR3 is TGTGCCAGCTCACCGTCGAAGGGCTACAATGAGCAGTTCTTC. It yields the protein CASSPSKGYNEQFF.

In its sample, this clonotype was seen many times. The genes are TRBV6-2 or TRBV6-3 and TRBJ2-7, with D maybe TRBD2 (6 bases). CDR3 size: 14 residues. V was trimmed by 5 bases and J by 3 bases, leaving 14 bases between them. Germline V gene sequence: CDR1 MNHEY, CDR2 SVGEGT. DNA for the CDR3: TGTGCCAGCAGTCCGGGAGACTCCGACTACGAGCAGTACTTC. Translation: CASSPGDSDYEQYF.

This chain connects TRBV9 to TRBJ2-3; D possibly uses TRBD1 or TRBD2 (6 bases each). This CDR3 has 15 residues. V lost 0 bases to trimming and J lost 4 bases, with 12 bases between them. Germline lookup yields CDR1 SGDLS and CDR2 YYNGEE. For the CDR3, the DNA is TGTGCCAGCAGCGTAGGAGGGGGGCGTTCAGATACGCAGTATTTT. Amino acids: CASSVGGGRSDTQYF.

The V and J genes are TRBV20-1 and TRBJ2-1, with 11 bases identical to TRBD2. Germline V gene data show CDR1 as DFQATT and CDR2 as SNEGSKA (reference sequence). J gave up 3 bases and V 6 bases, and 4 bases lay outside the gene matches. This CDR3 is built from 14 residues. The CDR3 here is CSAPTSGNYNEQFF. For the CDR3, the DNA is TGCAGTGCCCCGACTAGCGGGAACTACAATGAGCAGTTCTTC.

The V gene is TRBV12-3 or TRBV12-4, the J gene TRBJ2-7, with D tentatively TRBD2 (5 bases). The CDR3 consists of 13 residues. Trimming stripped 6 bases from V and 7 bases from J, with 16 bases between. CDR3 nucleotides: TGTGCCAGCAGACGTAGCGCCATAGCGGAGCAGTACTTC. Its translation is CASRRSAIAEQYF.

V is TRBV28 and J is TRBJ2-5; 9 bases align to TRBD2. CDR1 and CDR2 (germline): MDHEN, SYDVKM. The CDR3 is 13 residues long. Trimming took 8 bases from V and 4 from J; bases not matched to a gene: 5. Here the CDR3 reads CASLSGRLETQYF. Written as DNA, the CDR3 is TGTGCCAGCCTTAGCGGGAGACTAGAGACCCAGTACTTC.

This clonotype has more than one count but fewer than ten. The chain links TRBV3-1 to TRBJ2-5, with unresolved D. The V gene's germline CDR1 is LGHDT and CDR2 YNNKEL (reference sequence). The CDR3 runs 15 residues. Deletions cut 3 bases from V and 4 bases from J, with 15 bases between. The DNA of the CDR3 is TGTGCCAGCAGCCAGACACAAACGGTGGGAGAGACCCAGTACTTC. This gives the protein CASSQTQTVGETQYF.

There are many counts of this clonotype. Written as DNA, the CDR3 is TGTGCCAGCAGCCCAAATGTGGGGAAAGAGACCCAGTACTTC. The encoded protein is CASSPNVGKETQYF. V and J are TRBV11-2 and TRBJ2-5; D unclear. The V gene's germline CDR1 is SGHAT and CDR2 FQNNGV. The CDR3 is made up of 14 amino acids. The V end was cut by 5 bases, the J end by 3 bases, with 13 bases between.

This clonotype has only a few counts. The chain has TRBV5-1 and TRBJ2-1, with TRBD1 matching over 8 bases. Germline V gene data show CDR1 as SGHRS and CDR2 as YFSETQ. V trimming: 6 bases; J trimming: 7 bases; junction bases outside the gene matches: 9. This CDR3 is built from 14 residues. The CDR3 loop is CASMDRVRSNEQFF. The CDR3 nucleotides are TGCGCCAGCATGGACAGGGTCCGTTCGAATGAGCAGTTCTTC. Drawing the rest from reference TRBV5-1 and TRBJ2-1, the complete variable domain is KAGVTQTPRYLIKTRGQQVTLSCSPISGHRSVSWYQQTPGQGLQFLFEYFSETQRNKGNFPGRFSGRQFSNSRSEMNVSTLELGDSALYLCASMDRVRSNEQFFGPGTRLTVL.

This clonotype was counted only a few times. This chain links TRBV28 with TRBJ2-1; 9 positions match TRBD1. Germline V gene lookup returns CDR1 MDHEN and CDR2 SYDVKM. The V and J ends lost 5 bases and 6 bases, in that order; junction bases with no gene match: 8. This CDR3 contains 15 residues. As DNA, the CDR3 is TGTGCCAGCAGTCCCCGGGACAGGGTGGCCAATGAGCAGTTCTTC. Encoded protein: CASSPRDRVANEQFF.

The sample holds many counts of this clonotype. The rearrangement links TRBV5-1 to TRBJ2-7; possible D gene TRBD1, 5 bases. V shed 0 bases and J shed 5 bases, with 9 bases lying between them. In germline, CDR1 is SGHRS, CDR2 YFSETQ. This CDR3 contains 13 residues. CDR3 sequence (DNA): TGCGCCAGCAGCTTGGGACAGCTCGACGAGCAGTACTTC. Its translation is CASSLGQLDEQYF.

The chain recombines TRBV4-2 with TRBJ2-3; D perhaps matches TRBD2 (6 bases). V was shortened by 3 bases and J by 1 base, with 17 bases between the two germline ends. Germline CDR1 and CDR2: LGHNA and YNFKEQ. This CDR3 spans 17 amino acids. For the CDR3, the DNA is TGTGCCAGCAGCCATCCCCGGGACGGGAGAGGCACAGATACGCAGTATTTT. Residues: CASSHPRDGRGTDTQYF.

The chain links TRBV14 to TRBJ2-7; 8 bases match TRBD1. CDR3 length: 16 amino acids. The trim removed 4 bases at V and 0 bases at J, leaving 8 bases unmatched. Germline CDR1 and CDR2: SGHDN and FVKESK. For the CDR3, the DNA is TGTGCCAGCAGCCCCTTGAGGACAGGGATCTCCTACGAGCAGTACTTC. Encoded protein: CASSPLRTGISYEQYF.

This rearrangement joins TRBV6-5 to TRBJ1-1; the match to TRBD1 covers 9 bases. J gave up 1 base and V 5 bases, and 11 bases lay outside the gene matches. Germline CDR1 and CDR2: MNHEY and SVGAGI. The CDR3 spans 17 residues. For the CDR3, the DNA is TGTGCCAGCAGTAACCCCCGGGACAGGGCCGGGAACACTGAAGCTTTCTTT. The encoded protein is CASSNPRDRAGNTEAFF.

On this clonotype: This could be a read error, since a much larger clone is one nucleotide away. This chain connects TRBV11-2 to TRBJ1-1; no clear D. Germline values: CDR1 SGHAT, CDR2 FQNNGV. The CDR3 spans 13 residues. The CDR3 region has the DNA TGTGCCAGCAGCTTAGGATTCAGAACCGAAGTTTTCTTT. Its protein is CASSLGFRTEVFF.

The V gene is TRBV2, the J gene TRBJ2-5; possible D gene TRBD2, 5 bases. V was cut by 6 bases and J by 4 bases, with 15 bases left in between. This CDR3 is 14 amino acids long. From germline, CDR1 is SNHLY and CDR2 FYNNEI. CDR3 sequence: CASRENLGGETQYF. The CDR3 nucleotides read TGTGCCAGCAGGGAAAATCTAGGAGGAGAGACCCAGTACTTC.

The sample holds a few counts of this clonotype. This chain links TRBV18 with TRBJ2-7; 11 bases align to TRBD1. Germline V gene sequence: CDR1 KGHSH, CDR2 LQKENI. The V gene end was trimmed by 3 bases and the J gene end by 7 bases; junction bases not matched to a gene: 5. The CDR3 extends over 14 amino acids. The CDR3 DNA follows: TGTGCCAGCTCACCCGGACAGGGGGCGCCGGAGCAGTACTTC. This codes for CASSPGQGAPEQYF.

A few counts support this clonotype. CDR3 residues: CATSRAPDTEAFF. The CDR3 DNA sequence: TGTGCCACCAGCAGGGCCCCTGACACTGAAGCTTTCTTT. The chain carries TRBV15 and TRBJ1-1; D gene unclear. V lost 3 bases and J 3 bases, leaving 8 bases between the germline ends. Per the germline V gene, CDR1 is LNHNV and CDR2 is YYDKDF (reference sequence). CDR3 length: 13 amino acids. The whole variable domain, remainder taken from reference TRBV15 and TRBJ1-1, is DAMVIQNPRYQVTQFGKPVTLSCSQTLNHNVMYWYQQKSSQAPKLLFHYYDKDFNNEADTPDNFQSRRPNTSFCFLDIRSPGLGDTAMYLCATSRAPDTEAFFGQGTRLTVV.

There are a few counts of this clonotype. The chain recombines TRBV20-1 with TRBJ1-5; 9 positions agree with TRBD1. Germline V CDR1 and CDR2: DFQATT, SNEGSKA (reference sequence). CDR3 length: 16 amino acids. V was clipped by 2 bases and J by 5 bases; unmatched bases: 10. The CDR3 is CSARSAGTGKDQPQHF. For the CDR3, the DNA is TGCAGTGCTAGATCAGCCGGGACAGGGAAAGATCAGCCCCAGCATTTT.

This clonotype has only a few counts. The rearrangement uses TRBV12-3 or TRBV12-4 and TRBJ1-6, with 7 nucleotides matching TRBD1. The CDR3 totals 15 residues. With 5 bases clipped from V and 10 bases from J, the junction kept 11 bases outside the gene matches. The CDR3 is CASSLGQVRRSPLHF. CDR3 nucleotides: TGTGCCAGCAGTCTAGGACAGGTGCGTCGGTCACCCCTCCACTTT.